The next 10 T cell receptor beta chains were all read from a single sample in a study of cytomegalovirus exposure and HLA in healthy donors (dated by TCRdb to 2016 to 2017). The library was produced with the immunoSEQ multiplex PCR assay. For the multiplex PCR, a mixture combining 60 forward primers for TCR Vbeta segments and 13 reverse primers for TCR Jbeta segments was used. The source is immuneACCESS, and TCRdb retained only in-frame sequences with V and J called. Part of the clones is not carried over; for the studies checked, unresolved V genes explain less than half of this, and the remainder is unexplained. The sample contains 150,000 to 250,000 clones, 79% of them found a single time. Approximately 1.5% of the sample goes to the ten largest clones. The source material was PBMCs. These receptors all come from a girl under 18 in good health and CMV-seropositive.

The chain links TRBV7-7 to TRBJ2-2, with 12 bases that match TRBD2. Germline lookup yields CDR1 SSHAT and CDR2 FNYEAQ (reference sequence). Trimming at V came to 5 bases and at J to 3 bases, leaving 4 bases not matched to a gene. The CDR3 spans 16 residues. CDR3 nucleotide sequence: TGTGCCAGCAGCACCCTAGCGGGGGGGTACACCGGGGAGCTGTTTTTT. Its protein product is CASSTLAGGYTGELFF.

The sample holds a few counts of this clone. The chain employs TRBV29-1 and TRBJ2-7; TRBD1 might be the D (6 bases). Germline lookup yields CDR1 SQVTM and CDR2 ANQGSEA. With 6 bases removed from V and 8 bases from J, the gap between germline ends came to 11 bases. This CDR3 has 10 amino acids. CDR3 nucleotide sequence: TGCAGCGTCGCGGACAGCAAGCAGTACTTC. Residues: CSVADSKQYF.

This chain joins TRBV5-4 and TRBJ2-1; D gene uncertain. V was clipped by 4 bases and J by 6 bases, with 8 bases between them. CDR1 is SGHNT and CDR2 is YYREEE in the germline V gene (reference sequence). The CDR3 spans 12 residues. CDR3: CASSPMSNEQFF. As DNA, the CDR3 is TGTGCCAGCAGCCCTATGTCCAATGAGCAGTTCTTC.

The chain couples TRBV5-6 to TRBJ1-1, with D perhaps TRBD1 (5 bases). The V gene's germline CDR1 is SGHDT and CDR2 YYEEEE. V lost 2 bases and J 2 bases, leaving 10 bases between the germline ends. The CDR3 is 14 residues long. The DNA of the CDR3 is TGTGCCAGCAGCTTTCGTCAGGGAAACACTGAAGCTTTCTTT. Amino acids: CASSFRQGNTEAFF.

The chain joins TRBV7-2 to TRBJ1-6, with 8 bases fitting TRBD1. Trimming cost V 6 bases and J 1 base; bases outside gene matches: 5. CDR1 is SGHTA, CDR2 FQGNSA, per germline. The CDR3 is 16 amino acids. CDR3 nucleotides: TGTGCCAGCAGTGCAGGGGGCTGGTCCTATAATTCACCCCTCCACTTT. This encodes CASSAGGWSYNSPLHF.

On this clone: At one of its ends the junction is not consistent with the germline gene, which may arise from a read error. V usage is TRBV10-2 and J usage is TRBJ1-1; D may be TRBD1 (6 bases). In germline, CDR1 is WSHSY, CDR2 SAAADI. The CDR3 loop spans 11 amino acids. The CDR3 reads CASSDAGASLF. DNA of the CDR3: TGCGCCAGCAGTGACGCGGGGGCGAGTCTCTTT.

This chain links TRBV6-1 with TRBJ2-4; the D is unclear. The V gene lost 4 bases and the J gene lost 10 bases, with 11 bases spanning the gap. This CDR3 has 12 amino acids. CDR1 and CDR2 (germline): MNHNS, SASEGT. The chain's CDR3 is CASSALQSIQYF. CDR3 coding DNA: TGTGCCAGCAGTGCGCTACAGTCAATTCAGTACTTC.

The sample holds a few counts of this clone. The chain joins TRBV6-1 to TRBJ1-4, with 7 bases matching TRBD1. V lost 0 bases to trimming and J lost 6 bases; unmatched junction nucleotides: 4. This CDR3 has 15 amino acids. Germline V CDR1 and CDR2: MNHNS, SASEGT. The CDR3 loop reads CASSEATGLDEKLFF. The CDR3 coding sequence is TGTGCCAGCAGTGAAGCGACAGGGCTCGATGAAAAACTGTTTTTT.

The J gene is TRBJ2-2, the V gene TRBV6-5, with 10 bases aligning to TRBD2. The CDR3 is 16 residues long. With 2 bases clipped from V and 8 bases from J, the junction kept 8 bases outside the gene matches. Germline values: CDR1 MNHEY, CDR2 SVGAGI. In DNA form, the CDR3 reads TGTGCCAGCAGTTACGGACTAGCGGCCTCGAGTGGGGAGCTGTTTTTT. Translation gives CASSYGLAASSGELFF.

Only one count was recorded for this clone. The chain employs TRBV30 and TRBJ1-1; no clear D gene. The germline CDR1 and CDR2 sequences are GTSNPN and SVGIG (reference sequence). V lost 0 bases to trimming and J lost 5 bases, with 7 bases between them. The CDR3 consists of 12 residues. For the CDR3, the DNA is TGTGCCTGGAGTGTAATTAATACTGAAGCTTTCTTT. Its protein product is CAWSVINTEAFF.